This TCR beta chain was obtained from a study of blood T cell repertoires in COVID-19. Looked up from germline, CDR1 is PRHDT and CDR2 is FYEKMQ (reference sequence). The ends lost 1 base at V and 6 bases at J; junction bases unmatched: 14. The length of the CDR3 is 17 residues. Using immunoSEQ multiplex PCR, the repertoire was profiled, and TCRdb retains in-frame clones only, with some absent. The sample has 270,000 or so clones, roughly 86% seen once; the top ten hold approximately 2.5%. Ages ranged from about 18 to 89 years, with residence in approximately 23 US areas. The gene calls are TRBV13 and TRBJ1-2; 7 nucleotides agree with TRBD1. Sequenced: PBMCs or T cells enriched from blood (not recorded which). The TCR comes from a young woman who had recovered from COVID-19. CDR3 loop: CASSLVVSRQGKDGYTF. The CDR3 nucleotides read TGTGCCAGCAGCTTAGTGGTTAGCAGACAGGGAAAAGATGGCTACACCTTC.